The clone carrying this T cell receptor (beta chain) came up many times. No antigen is known for it. Authors of the study amplified TCR beta CDR3 regions from RNA transcripts. When the TCR CDR3 underwent first-round RT-PCR, the HTBI primer set was used. One entry per CDR3 protein, called by TCRdb with MiXCR from the multiplex PCR reads. The sample gives some 140,000 distinct CDR3 sequences, approximately 24% of which show up once; about 67% is in the top ten. This entry comes from a study of T cells in Graves' hyperthyroidism and ophthalmopathy. Findings of the study overall: Stable hyperthyroidism was told apart from ophthalmopathy by a model built on 13 V-J features. Onset of ophthalmopathy came a median approximately 6.5 months after the model predicted it.

Lactation, pregnancy, other autoimmune disease or uncontrolled infection led to exclusion of patients. Trimming removed 2 bases from V and 4 bases from J, with 17 bases in between. Germline CDR1 reads MNHEY; CDR2 reads SVGAGI. The CDR3 has 16 residues. The chain links TRBV6-5 to TRBJ2-5, with a tentative D call TRBD2 (5 bases). The clonotype originates from a woman between 45 and 60 years old with Graves' hyperthyroidism that later progressed to Graves' ophthalmopathy. The sequencing input was blood. DNA of the CDR3: TGTGCCAGCAGTTACGGAATATCGGCGGGTGGAGAGACCCAGTACTTC. This sequence encodes CASSYGISAGGETQYF.